The clone carrying this TCR beta chain was seen a handful of times. Its antigen is unknown. Expressed TCRB transcripts got sequenced, as all isolated RNA was reverse transcribed. Repertoires were generated with immunoSEQ multiplex PCR, while TCRdb's copy carries only in-frame clones and drops some. The sample has 600,000 to 700,000 clones; about an eighth are singletons. This record belongs to a study of beta chain features in type 1 diabetes. Study in general: Sorted cell examination encompassed 100 million to 110 million cells across all samples.

Study results and limitations: There was a moderate but significant shortening of TCRB CDR3s in all four CD4+ subsets of Type 1 diabetes patients. cDNA sequencing could over-represent cells with high TCR expression.

V lost 0 bases, J lost 7 bases, and 22 bases lay in between. Germline V gives CDR1 MGHRA, CDR2 YSYEKL. This CDR3 has 17 amino acids. Sequenced material: naive CD4+ T cells from blood. This receptor was obtained from a man aged 18 to 29 with type 1 diabetes. The gene calls are TRBV4-1 and TRBJ2-7; D is unclear. The CDR3 protein is CASSQDWQADPKGEQYF. CDR3 in DNA: TGCGCCAGCAGCCAAGATTGGCAGGCCGACCCGAAAGGGGAGCAGTACTTC.